Shown below are 20 T cell receptor beta chains from a single sample sequenced in a study of cytomegalovirus exposure and HLA in healthy donors. The PCR was carried out with 60 Vbeta primers and 13 Jbeta primers. Repertoires were generated with immunoSEQ multiplex PCR, while TCRdb's copy carries only in-frame clones and drops some. There are roughly 100,000 clones in the sample; under 80% occur only once, and roughly 2% lies in the top ten. The sequenced material came from PBMCs. Receptors were obtained from a man aged 40-55 years in good health and CMV-seronegative.

The chain is built from TRBV20-1 and TRBJ1-2; D may be TRBD1 (5 bases). V lost 3 bases and J 8 bases, leaving 10 bases between the germline ends. The CDR3 is 11 residues long. Germline CDR1 and CDR2: DFQATT and SNEGSKA (reference sequence). The CDR3, as DNA: TGCAGTGCTAGGGAACAGGCCGGCTACACCTTC. Translating it yields CSAREQAGYTF.

This clone was recorded a few times. V gene TRBV7-2 combines with J gene TRBJ1-5; tentative D call: TRBD1 (5 bases). V was trimmed by 0 bases and J by 2 bases, leaving 8 bases between them. The CDR3 loop spans 15 amino acids. Germline values: CDR1 SGHTA, CDR2 FQGNSA. The CDR3 nucleotides read TGTGCCAGCAGCTTAGCCGGGGGGGGCAATCAGCCCCAGCATTTT. Translated, it gives CASSLAGGGNQPQHF.

The chain recombines TRBV6-1 with TRBJ1-4; a possible D gene is TRBD1 (6 bases). Germline lookup yields CDR1 MNHNS and CDR2 SASEGT. This CDR3 comprises 15 residues. V lost 6 bases and J lost 8, with 19 bases in between. The CDR3 bases are TGTGCCAGCAGCCTACAGGGAGCCTTTGGGGAAAAACTGTTTTTT. It translates to CASSLQGAFGEKLFF.

The V call is TRBV7-3, the J call TRBJ2-3, with 14 nucleotides matching TRBD2. The CDR3 spans 19 residues. The trim removed 1 base at V and 3 bases at J, leaving 9 bases unmatched. Germline values: CDR1 SGHTA, CDR2 FQGTGA. CDR3 DNA: TGTGCCAGCAGCTTAAGGTCTAGGACTAGCGGGGGGATGACAGATACGCAGTATTTT. It codes for CASSLRSRTSGGMTDTQYF.

CDR3 bases: TGTGCCAGCAGCTTACTACAGGGGGCCGGGGGCTACACCTTC. As protein: CASSLLQGAGGYTF. The genes are TRBV7-2 and TRBJ1-2; 9 bases match TRBD1. The germline gives CDR1 SGHTA, CDR2 FQGNSA. This CDR3 is built from 14 residues. The trim removed 2 bases at V and 8 bases at J, leaving 6 bases unmatched.

The chain recombines TRBV5-4 with TRBJ1-2; D might be TRBD1 (6 bases). The V end was cut by 3 bases, the J end by 8 bases, with 17 bases between. This CDR3 is 14 amino acids long. Germline loops: CDR1 SGHNT, CDR2 YYREEE (reference sequence). The CDR3 nucleotides are TGTGCCAGCAGCTCCTTAAACAGGGAGCGCGGCTACACCTTC. This codes for CASSSLNRERGYTF.

The rearrangement links TRBV7-2 to TRBJ2-5; weak D call: TRBD2 (7 bases). The CDR3 is 13 amino acids. Germline-derived CDR1 and CDR2 are SGHTA and FQGNSA. Trimming stripped 3 bases from V and 11 bases from J, with 16 bases between. The CDR3 sequence is CASSFGQGRGQYF. Written as DNA, the CDR3 is TGTGCCAGCAGCTTCGGGCAGGGGAGGGGGCAGTACTTC.

The V call is TRBV11-3, the J call TRBJ1-1; D is possibly TRBD1 (6 bases). Germline CDR1 reads SGHNT; CDR2 reads YENEEA. V shed 1 base and J shed 6 bases, with 12 bases lying between them. The CDR3 has 14 amino acids. The CDR3 reads CASSLGSGGPEAFF. CDR3 sequence (DNA): TGTGCCAGCAGCTTAGGGTCGGGGGGCCCTGAAGCTTTCTTT.

V usage is TRBV19 and J usage is TRBJ2-7; 10 nucleotides match TRBD1. V gave up 3 bases and J gave up 6 bases; unmatched junction bases: 8. Germline values: CDR1 LNHDA, CDR2 SQIVND (reference sequence). The CDR3 has 15 residues. The CDR3 loop reads CASSIWTGGAREQYF. The CDR3 nucleotides are TGTGCCAGTAGTATCTGGACAGGGGGGGCCCGCGAGCAGTACTTC.

This clone was detected only a few times. The chain is built from TRBV5-4 and TRBJ1-2, with D possibly matching TRBD1 (5 bases). CDR1 is SGHNT, CDR2 YYREEE, per germline (reference sequence). The CDR3 has 17 amino acids. The ends were cut back, 1 base at V and 2 bases at J, with 18 bases in the middle. CDR3 sequence reads: CASSLIHGGGLNYGYTF. The CDR3 DNA sequence: TGTGCCAGCAGCTTGATTCACGGCGGGGGGTTGAACTATGGCTACACCTTC.

The chain uses TRBV5-1 and TRBJ2-3, with 13 bases that match TRBD2. CDR3 length: 18 residues. J gave up 0 bases and V 2 bases, and 6 bases lay outside the gene matches. CDR1 is SGHRS, CDR2 YFSETQ, per germline. The DNA for the CDR3 is TGCGCCAGCAGCTTTCGACTAGCGGGGGGCCAGAGCACAGATACGCAGTATTTT. Its protein is CASSFRLAGGQSTDTQYF.

The genes are TRBV5-1 and TRBJ1-5; D ambiguous. V lost 0 bases and J lost 6, with 13 bases in between. The CDR3 length is 15 residues. CDR1 SGHRS and CDR2 YFSETQ come from the germline V gene. Here the CDR3 DNA reads TGCGCCAGCAGCTTGGATTCGGGGATCGGTCAGCCCCAGCATTTT. Translated: CASSLDSGIGQPQHF.

This chain connects TRBV5-6 to TRBJ2-1; 12 bases map to TRBD2. Germline assignment: CDR1 SGHDT and CDR2 YYEEEE. The CDR3 contains 15 residues. Trimming cost V 1 base and J 9 bases; bases outside gene matches: 5. Here the CDR3 reads CASSLRLAGVGEQFF. Written as DNA, the CDR3 is TGTGCCAGCAGCTTGCGACTAGCGGGAGTGGGTGAGCAGTTCTTC.

This clone was picked up one time. This CDR3 reads CAIGGQGGRPSYNSPLHF. CDR3 sequence (DNA): TGTGCCATCGGGGGACAGGGAGGTCGACCCTCCTATAATTCACCCCTCCACTTT. The V gene is TRBV10-3, the J gene TRBJ1-6, with TRBD1 matching over 9 bases. There are 18 residues in the CDR3. In germline, CDR1 is ENHRY, CDR2 SYGVKD. The V segment lost 8 bases and the J segment 0 bases; nucleotides outside the gene matches: 11.

V and J are TRBV7-2 and TRBJ2-7; 8 bases match TRBD2. Germline values: CDR1 SGHTA, CDR2 FQGNSA. The ends lost 5 bases at V and 4 bases at J; junction bases unmatched: 4. The CDR3 consists of 13 residues. The CDR3 spells CASSITSGYEQYF. CDR3 in DNA: TGTGCCAGCAGCATAACTAGCGGATACGAGCAGTACTTC.

This clone showed up just once. The chain is built from TRBV5-1 and TRBJ2-4; 10 bases align to TRBD2. The CDR3 is 16 amino acids. With 3 bases clipped from V and 1 base from J, the junction kept 4 bases outside the gene matches. Germline V gene lookup returns CDR1 SGHRS and CDR2 YFSETQ. This CDR3 is CASSSSSGGAKNIQYF. In nucleotides, the CDR3 is TGCGCCAGCAGCTCAAGTAGCGGGGGGGCCAAAAACATTCAGTACTTC. The full variable domain, rest sourced from reference TRBV5-1 and TRBJ2-4, is KAGVTQTPRYLIKTRGQQVTLSCSPISGHRSVSWYQQTPGQGLQFLFEYFSETQRNKGNFPGRFSGRQFSNSRSEMNVSTLELGDSALYLCASSSSSGGAKNIQYFGAGTRLSVL.

J is TRBJ1-1 and V is TRBV6-1, with TRBD1 identical over 7 bases. CDR3 length: 17 amino acids. V dropped 1 base and J dropped 5; count of bases not matched to a gene: 13. CDR1 and CDR2 from the germline V gene are MNHNS and SASEGT. The CDR3, as DNA: TGTGCCAGCAGTGAAGATTTACTTAACAGGGGAATGACTGAAGCTTTCTTT. It codes for CASSEDLLNRGMTEAFF.

This chain uses TRBV5-1 with TRBJ2-1; TRBD2 matches 7 bases. CDR3 size: 18 residues. The V segment lost 0 bases and the J segment 0 bases; nucleotides outside the gene matches: 9. Germline CDR1 is SGHRS and CDR2 is YFSETQ. The chain's CDR3 is CASSLAGLADSSYNEQFF. As DNA, the CDR3 is TGCGCCAGCAGCTTGGCCGGGCTAGCGGATAGCTCCTACAATGAGCAGTTCTTC.

This clone was seen just once. The genes are TRBV6-8 and TRBJ1-5; 9 nucleotides line up with TRBD1. The CDR3 runs 17 residues. V lost 6 bases and J lost 3; bases outside the gene matches: 12. The germline CDR1 and CDR2 sequences are MNHGY and SAAAGT. In nucleotides, the CDR3 is TGTGCCAGCAGCCAACAGAGCGGACAGGGGTTCAATCAGCCCCAGCATTTT. It encodes CASSQQSGQGFNQPQHF.

The chain couples TRBV7-9 to TRBJ2-6, with 8 bases aligning to TRBD1. This CDR3 region has 17 residues. Losses at the gene ends were 6 bases for V and 0 bases for J; bases not matched to a gene: 7. Germline CDR1 and CDR2: SEHNR and FQNEAQ (reference sequence). CDR3 protein: CASSPGTGFSGANVLTF. DNA of the CDR3: TGTGCCAGCAGTCCCGGGACAGGATTCTCTGGGGCCAACGTCCTGACTTTC.